These 15 T cell receptor beta chains originate from one sample sequenced in a study of T cells in Graves' hyperthyroidism and ophthalmopathy. RNA transcripts yielded amplified TCR beta CDR3 regions. HTBI primers were the set used in a first-round RT-PCR of the TCR CDR3. TCRdb reprocessed the multiplex PCR reads with MiXCR, giving one entry per CDR3 protein. Of over 200,000 distinct CDR3 sequences listed, about 18% are singletons. The source material was blood. The receptors come from a man aged 35 to 55 with Graves' hyperthyroidism.

In this sample, this clonotype turned up many times. This chain joins TRBV2 and TRBJ1-2, with 9 bases fitting TRBD1. Trimming took 8 bases from V and 10 from J; bases not matched to a gene: 8. This CDR3 comprises 12 residues. CDR1 is SNHLY, CDR2 FYNNEI, per germline. In nucleotides, the CDR3 is TGTGCCAGCTCATTGGGACAGGGTTCCTACACCTTC. It specifies CASSLGQGSYTF. The full variable domain, its missing parts supplied by reference TRBV2 and TRBJ1-2, is EPEVTQTPSHQVTQMGQEVILRCVPISNHLYFYWYRQILGQKVEFLVSFYNNEISEKSEIFDDQFSVERPDGSNFTLKIRSTKLEDSAMYFCASSLGQGSYTFGSGTRLTVV.

There are many counts of this clonotype. The CDR3 DNA follows: TGTGCCAGCAGCCGCCTGAGTGGAGGGGTCACTGAAGCTTTCTTT. It encodes CASSRLSGGVTEAFF. The V gene is TRBV7-3, the J gene TRBJ1-1; D may be TRBD1 (5 bases). Between the trimmed V and J ends, which lost 5 bases and 4 bases, there was a span of 17 bases. Germline loops: CDR1 SGHTA, CDR2 FQGTGA. The length of the CDR3 is 15 residues. Together with reference TRBV7-3 and TRBJ1-1, the CDR3 gives the full variable domain: GAGVSQTPSNKVTEKGKYVELRCDPISGHTALYWYRQSLGQGPEFLIYFQGTGAADDSGLPNDRFFAVRPEGSVSTLKIQRTERGDSAVYLCASSRLSGGVTEAFFGQGTRLTVV.

There are many counts of this clonotype. V gene TRBV9 combines with J gene TRBJ2-2; D perhaps matches TRBD2 (6 bases). CDR3 length equals 16 residues. Per germline, CDR1 SGDLS and CDR2 YYNGEE. The ends were cut back, 3 bases at V and 4 bases at J, with 16 bases in the middle. This CDR3 is CASSDVSGEVTGELFF. The CDR3 DNA reads as TGTGCCAGCAGCGATGTATCGGGGGAGGTCACCGGGGAGCTGTTTTTT.

This rearrangement joins TRBV20-1 to TRBJ1-2; D ambiguous. Germline values: CDR1 DFQATT, CDR2 SNEGSKA (reference sequence). Trimming pared 6 bases from V and 12 bases from J, leaving 20 bases between. This CDR3 is 12 amino acids long. The CDR3 nucleotides are TGCAGTGCGGCTCAGTCGTCAGCGGGCCACACCTTC. Its translation is CSAAQSSAGHTF.

This clonotype has at least ten counts. The CDR3 nucleotides are TGCAGTGCTAGAGATAACTCTGGAAACACCATATATTTT. Its translation: CSARDNSGNTIYF. This rearrangement joins TRBV20-1 to TRBJ1-3; no clear D gene. Per germline, CDR1 DFQATT and CDR2 SNEGSKA (reference sequence). V was trimmed by 0 bases and J by 0 bases, leaving 3 bases between them. This CDR3 comprises 13 residues.

In its sample, this clonotype was seen many times. The chain combines TRBV7-8 with TRBJ1-6, with 9 bases identical to TRBD1. Unmatched junction bases numbered 17, after V lost 8 bases and J lost 9 bases. This CDR3 spans 17 amino acids. Germline lookup yields CDR1 SGHVS and CDR2 FQNEAQ. The CDR3 DNA reads TGTGCCAGCGCCTGGGGACAGGGAGCAAGTCCTAGTTCACCCCTCCACTTT. It is translated as CASAWGQGASPSSPLHF.

This chain uses TRBV5-1 with TRBJ2-1; D possibly uses TRBD1 or TRBD2 (5 bases each). The V end lost 3 bases, the J end lost 4 bases, and 11 bases lay between the germline ends. The CDR3 is 14 residues long. Germline assignment: CDR1 SGHRS and CDR2 YFSETQ. In nucleotides, the CDR3 is TGCGCCAGCAGCTCCGGGACCAGATACAATGAGCAGTTCTTC. It is translated as CASSSGTRYNEQFF.

The chain joins TRBV20-1 to TRBJ2-3, with TRBD2 matching 15 bases. Germline CDR1 is DFQATT and CDR2 is SNEGSKA (reference sequence). V trimming: 0 bases; J trimming: 4 bases; junction bases outside the gene matches: 5. The CDR3 covers 17 residues. The CDR3 nucleotides read TGCAGTGCTAGAGATGGACTAGCGGGGGGGCCTGCAGATACGCAGTATTTT. As protein: CSARDGLAGGPADTQYF.

The sample holds many counts of this clonotype. The chain joins TRBV7-9 to TRBJ2-7, with unresolved D. V lost 1 base to trimming and J lost 13 bases, with 14 bases between them. The CDR3 covers 12 residues. Germline lookup yields CDR1 SEHNR and CDR2 FQNEAQ (reference sequence). DNA for the CDR3: TGTGCCAGCAGCTTAGTAACACTGGGCCACTACTTC. Translating gives CASSLVTLGHYF.

This clonotype has ten or more counts. V and J are TRBV27 and TRBJ2-2; D uncertain. The V gene lost 3 bases and the J gene lost 3 bases, with 11 bases spanning the gap. In germline, CDR1 is MNHEY, CDR2 SMNVEV (reference sequence). The length of the CDR3 is 15 residues. The CDR3 loop reads CASSFSGRYTGELFF. In DNA, the CDR3 is TGTGCCAGCAGTTTTTCGGGCAGATACACCGGGGAGCTGTTTTTT.

This clonotype was picked up a small number of times. The chain recombines TRBV5-1 with TRBJ1-6, with D possibly being TRBD1 (6 bases). The V gene's germline CDR1 is SGHRS and CDR2 YFSETQ. The CDR3 runs to 13 residues. Trimming cost V 5 bases and J 7 bases, with 10 bases left between them. CDR3 sequence: CASRQGENSPLHF. DNA for the CDR3: TGCGCCAGCAGACAGGGAGAGAATTCACCCCTCCACTTT.

This clonotype was seen ten or more times. CDR3 nucleotides: TGTGCCGGGGGGGGGGTCTCGAACACCGGGGAGCTGTTTTTT. The encoded protein is CAGGGVSNTGELFF. The chain couples TRBV30 to TRBJ2-2; the match to TRBD2 covers 7 bases. Germline lookup yields CDR1 GTSNPN and CDR2 SVGIG (reference sequence). J gave up 0 bases and V 8 bases, and 6 bases lay outside the gene matches. CDR3 size: 14 residues. The entire variable domain, with the rest obtained from reference TRBV30 and TRBJ2-2, is as follows: SQTIHQWPATLVQPVGSPLSLECTVEGTSNPNLYWYRQAAGRGLQLLFYSVGIGQISSEVPQNLSASRPQDRQFILSSKKLLLSDSGFYLCAGGGVSNTGELFFGEGSRLTVL.

This clonotype appeared many times. This chain links TRBV20-1 with TRBJ1-1; D is unclear. The germline V and J ends were trimmed by 3 bases and 3 bases, with 20 bases remaining between them. CDR3 length: 16 amino acids. Germline V gene lookup returns CDR1 DFQATT and CDR2 SNEGSKA (reference sequence). The CDR3 spells CSASGPRVNGDTEAFF. In nucleotides, the CDR3 is TGCAGTGCTAGTGGCCCCCGGGTTAACGGTGACACTGAAGCTTTCTTT.

This clonotype was seen only a few times. The chain combines TRBV28 with TRBJ2-5; TRBD2 agrees at 11 bases. With 10 bases clipped from V and 7 bases from J, the junction kept 20 bases outside the gene matches. The germline CDR1 and CDR2 sequences are MDHEN and SYDVKM. The CDR3 runs 17 residues. In nucleotides, the CDR3 is TGTGCCACCCACCCGGATAGCGGGGGGGCCTTTATAGGGACCCAGTACTTC. Translation: CATHPDSGGAFIGTQYF.

This clonotype appeared many times. This chain links TRBV20-1 with TRBJ2-2; possibly TRBD1 or TRBD2 for D (6 bases each). The germline V and J ends were trimmed by 4 bases and 2 bases, with 17 bases remaining between them. CDR3 length: 16 amino acids. The germline V gene has CDR1 DFQATT and CDR2 SNEGSKA (reference sequence). CDR3 region: CSAKGTGASNTGELFF. The CDR3 DNA reads as TGCAGTGCTAAGGGCACGGGGGCTTCTAACACCGGGGAGCTGTTTTTT.